The entry that follows covers one T cell receptor (beta chain) sequence. Its antigen is unknown. The data belong to a study of shared clonotypes between healthy human individuals. There are 12 residues in the CDR3. Germline lookup yields CDR1 SGHNT and CDR2 YYREEE (reference sequence). Trimming stripped 4 bases from V and 1 base from J, with 5 bases between. Sequenced by immunoSEQ multiplex PCR; TCRdb stores in-frame clones only, minus some. The sample contains fewer than 800,000 clones, around 90% of which appear only once. CD45RO-negative cells were positively selected for CCR7, leaving out terminally differentiated effector memory CD45RA+ cells. Overall study findings and caveats: Non-shared clonotypes displayed generation probabilities falling below those of clonotypes present in all four donors. An expected dependence of interdonor clonotype sharing on sequencing depth was noted. Across several donors, naive CD4 shared roughly 5%, naive CD8 approximately 3.5%, memory CD4 more than 2%, memory CD8 over 0.3%.

The TCR was taken from a man aged 25-45 years in good health. Sequencing used naive CD8+ T cells sorted from blood. The J gene is TRBJ1-1, the V gene TRBV5-4; D is ambiguous. The CDR3, as DNA: TGTGCCAGCAGCGTTCGGAACACTGAAGCTTTCTTT. Encoded protein: CASSVRNTEAFF. The full variable domain, its missing parts supplied by reference TRBV5-4 and TRBJ1-1, is ETGVTQSPTHLIKTRGQQVTLRCSSQSGHNTVSWYQQALGQGPQFIFQYYREEENGRGNFPPRFSGLQFPNYSSELNVNALELDDSALYLCASSVRNTEAFFGQGTRLTVV.